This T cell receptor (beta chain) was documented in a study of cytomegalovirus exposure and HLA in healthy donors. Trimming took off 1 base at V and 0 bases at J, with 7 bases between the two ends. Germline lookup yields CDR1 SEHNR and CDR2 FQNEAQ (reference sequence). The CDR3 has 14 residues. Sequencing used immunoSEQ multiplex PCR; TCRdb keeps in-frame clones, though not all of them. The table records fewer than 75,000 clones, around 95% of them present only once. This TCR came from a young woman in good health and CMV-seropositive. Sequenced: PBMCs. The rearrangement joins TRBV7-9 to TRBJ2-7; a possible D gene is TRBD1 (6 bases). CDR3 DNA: TGTGCCAGCAGCTTAGTGGGGGCCTCCTACGAGCAGTACTTC. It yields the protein CASSLVGASYEQYF.